These 12 T cell receptor beta chains came from one sample sequenced in a study of shared clonotypes between healthy human individuals. Naive CD8 cells were CD45RO-negative, positively selected for CCR7, excluding terminally differentiated effector memory CD45RA+ cells. Profiled with immunoSEQ multiplex PCR; TCRdb holds only in-frame clones, not every one. The sample lists about 2.2 million clones, about 93% seen once, with about 1.5% in the top ten. Sequencing used naive CD8+ T cells from PBMCs. These receptors all come from a man aged 18 to 29 in good health. Some clones in this sample may be carry-over from other donors' samples.

Written as DNA, the CDR3 is TGTGCCAGTAGTAACCCCTCGATTGAGCAGTTCTTC. It codes for CASSNPSIEQFF. The chain has TRBV19 and TRBJ2-1, with D unclear. Germline V gives CDR1 LNHDA, CDR2 SQIVND (reference sequence). The CDR3 has 12 residues. V shed 4 bases and J shed 9 bases, with 10 bases lying between them.

On this clone: Within the sample, other DNA sequences also encode this same CDR3. This chain uses TRBV5-1 with TRBJ2-1; D call uncertain. Germline V lookup: CDR1 SGHRS, CDR2 YFSETQ. The V end lost 0 bases, the J end lost 4 bases, and 8 bases lay between the germline ends. The CDR3 length is 14 residues. This CDR3 is CASSLEPGYNEQFF. The CDR3 DNA reads as TGCGCCAGCAGCTTGGAGCCCGGGTACAATGAGCAGTTCTTC.

On this clone itself: Other DNA variants within this sample encode the same CDR3. The rearrangement joins TRBV6-5 to TRBJ2-7; TRBD2 might be the D (6 bases). This CDR3 region has 14 residues. Trimming removed 0 bases at V and 0 bases at J, with 6 bases between. CDR1 and CDR2 from the germline V gene are MNHEY and SVGAGI. CDR3 sequence: CASSYSGGSYEQYF. The CDR3 bases are TGTGCCAGCAGTTACTCGGGAGGCTCCTACGAGCAGTACTTC.

The chain has TRBV2 and TRBJ2-1; TRBD2 matches 10 bases. The CDR3 covers 16 residues. V lost 8 bases, J lost 1 base, and 8 bases stayed unmatched. The germline CDR1 and CDR2 sequences are SNHLY and FYNNEI. CDR3 sequence reads: CASCASGSRSYNEQFF. The CDR3 bases are TGTGCCAGCTGCGCTAGCGGGAGTAGGTCCTACAATGAGCAGTTCTTC.

The rearrangement uses TRBV2 and TRBJ2-3; D gene uncertain. The CDR3 is made up of 17 amino acids. V shed 3 bases and J shed 3 bases, with 19 bases lying between them. Germline V lookup: CDR1 SNHLY, CDR2 FYNNEI. The CDR3 DNA follows: TGTGCCAGCAGTGATAGTGTGCAGATAAGCCGAACAGATACGCAGTATTTT. This encodes CASSDSVQISRTDTQYF.

The gene calls are TRBV27 and TRBJ2-3; D gene unclear. CDR3 length: 16 amino acids. V dropped 4 bases and J dropped 0 bases, with 14 bases sitting between them. The germline gives CDR1 MNHEY, CDR2 SMNVEV (reference sequence). CDR3 in amino acids: CASSSPLEASTDTQYF. CDR3 coding DNA: TGTGCCAGCAGTTCCCCCCTGGAAGCTAGCACAGATACGCAGTATTTT.

This clone was found once. The chain is built from TRBV4-3 and TRBJ2-3; D gene unclear. CDR1 is LGHNA and CDR2 is YSLEER in the germline V gene. Trimming took off 1 base at V and 2 bases at J, with 13 bases between the two ends. The CDR3 totals 16 residues. The CDR3 nucleotides read TGCGCCAGCAGCCAAGGTTGGGTGAGGACCACAGATACGCAGTATTTT. Amino acid sequence: CASSQGWVRTTDTQYF.

Note on this clone: Other DNA sequences in this sample translate to the same CDR3. This chain links TRBV5-4 with TRBJ2-1; possible D gene TRBD2, 6 bases. The CDR3 is made up of 16 amino acids. The germline V gene has CDR1 SGHNT and CDR2 YYREEE (reference sequence). V was shortened by 1 base and J by 2 bases, with 13 bases between the two germline ends. The CDR3: CASSLRREVPYNEQFF. CDR3 DNA sequence: TGTGCCAGCAGCTTGCGGAGGGAGGTCCCCTACAATGAGCAGTTCTTC. Filled out from reference TRBV5-4 and TRBJ2-1, the complete variable domain reads ETGVTQSPTHLIKTRGQQVTLRCSSQSGHNTVSWYQQALGQGPQFIFQYYREEENGRGNFPPRFSGLQFPNYSSELNVNALELDDSALYLCASSLRREVPYNEQFFGPGTRLTVL.

The chain is built from TRBV11-2 and TRBJ2-7; 7 bases are a match to TRBD1. The CDR3 spans 16 residues. V lost 0 bases to trimming and J lost 0 bases; unmatched junction nucleotides: 5. CDR1 is SGHAT, CDR2 FQNNGV, per germline. CDR3 sequence (DNA): TGTGCCAGCAGCTTAGAAGACAGGGCGTTCTCCTACGAGCAGTACTTC. This translates into CASSLEDRAFSYEQYF.

Regarding this clone: Other nucleotide sequences from this sample produce the same CDR3. The rearrangement links TRBV5-6 to TRBJ1-2, with D unresolved. CDR1 and CDR2 (germline): SGHDT, YYEEEE. The ends were cut back, 0 bases at V and 1 base at J, with 4 bases in the middle. The CDR3 loop spans 13 amino acids. CDR3 in DNA: TGTGCCAGCAGCTTGGCCGGTAACTATGGCTACACCTTC. It codes for CASSLAGNYGYTF.

This sequence joins TRBV7-9 and TRBJ1-2; tentatively, D is TRBD1 (5 bases). This CDR3 has 19 amino acids. From germline, CDR1 is SEHNR and CDR2 FQNEAQ (reference sequence). With 5 bases removed from V and 8 bases from J, the gap between germline ends came to 33 bases. CDR3 sequence (DNA): TGTGCCAGCAGCCCGGGCTCCGGGACCATGAGACCAGCCTGGTCCGGCTACACCTTC. This codes for CASSPGSGTMRPAWSGYTF. Full variable domain (outside the CDR3, taken from reference TRBV7-9 and TRBJ1-2): DTGVSQNPRHKITKRGQNVTFRCDPISEHNRLYWYRQTLGQGPEFLTYFQNEAQLEKSRLLSDRFSAERPKGSFSTLEIQRTEQGDSAMYLCASSPGSGTMRPAWSGYTFGSGTRLTVV.

The rearrangement joins TRBV5-1 to TRBJ1-2; D is unresolved. The CDR3 runs 16 residues. Between the trimmed V and J ends, which lost 0 bases and 0 bases, there was a span of 12 bases. Per germline, CDR1 SGHRS and CDR2 YFSETQ. For the CDR3, the DNA is TGCGCCAGCAGCTTGGGCCCGGGCAGTTCTAACTATGGCTACACCTTC. This codes for CASSLGPGSSNYGYTF.